Listed here are 3 T cell receptor beta chains from one sample, sequenced in a study of control samples from healthy donors and cancer patients. TCRdb keeps only in-frame clones here, not all; method: immunoSEQ multiplex PCR. The data contain just under 150,000 clones, approximately 91% of them singletons. Sequenced input: blood. These receptors all stem from a man aged 30 to 39 in good health.

This clone was picked up one time. The rearrangement uses TRBV13 and TRBJ1-1, with unresolved D. The V end lost 5 bases, the J end lost 3 bases, and 7 bases lay between the germline ends. In germline, CDR1 is PRHDT, CDR2 FYEKMQ (reference sequence). The CDR3 contains 12 residues. The CDR3 sequence: CASSPEDTEAFF. CDR3 DNA: TGTGCCAGCAGCCCGGAGGACACTGAAGCTTTCTTT.

J is TRBJ2-2 and V is TRBV7-9; possibly TRBD2 for D (6 bases). Deletions cut 5 bases from V and 4 bases from J, with 11 bases between. Germline-derived CDR1 and CDR2 are SEHNR and FQNEAQ (reference sequence). The CDR3 is 14 residues long. The CDR3 DNA is TGTGCCAGCAGCCCGGGACTTTCCACCGGGGAGCTGTTTTTT. Residues: CASSPGLSTGELFF. Full variable domain (missing parts from reference TRBV7-9 and TRBJ2-2): DTGVSQNPRHKITKRGQNVTFRCDPISEHNRLYWYRQTLGQGPEFLTYFQNEAQLEKSRLLSDRFSAERPKGSFSTLEIQRTEQGDSAMYLCASSPGLSTGELFFGEGSRLTVL.

V usage is TRBV18 and J usage is TRBJ1-5; no reliable D call. The V and J ends lost 0 bases and 5 bases respectively, with 8 bases between them. This CDR3 contains 14 residues. Germline-derived CDR1 and CDR2 are KGHSH and LQKENI. CDR3 DNA: TGTGCCAGCTCACCACCAGGAAAGGATCAGCCCCAGCATTTT. Translation: CASSPPGKDQPQHF.